Shown below are 11 T cell receptor beta chains from a single sample sequenced in a study of graft-versus-host responses after intestinal transplantation. Method: immunoSEQ multiplex PCR; TCRdb's copy keeps in-frame clones and lacks some. The table shows more than 90,000 clones, with 90% to 95% occurring only once. Their antigens are not known. The source was unstimulated CD4+ T cells sorted from spleen or lymph node cells, collected before transplant. These receptors were collected from a human donor who was the organ donor for an intestinal transplant.

The chain employs TRBV2 and TRBJ2-3; D gene uncertain. V was shortened by 3 bases and J by 4 bases, with 14 bases between the two germline ends. Germline CDR1 SNHLY, CDR2 FYNNEI. The CDR3 consists of 15 residues. CDR3 in amino acids: CASSERLIRADTQYF. The CDR3 DNA sequence: TGTGCCAGCAGTGAGAGACTCATTCGTGCAGATACGCAGTATTTT.

With regard to this clone: The same CDR3 also results from other DNA sequences found in this sample. V is TRBV4-2 and J is TRBJ1-1; D not resolved. The V gene's germline CDR1 is LGHNA and CDR2 YNFKEQ. This CDR3 spans 14 amino acids. The V end was cut by 0 bases, the J end by 2 bases, with 7 bases between. Here the CDR3 reads CASSQEGRNTEAFF. CDR3 DNA: TGTGCCAGCAGCCAAGAGGGCCGAAACACTGAAGCTTTCTTT.

The gene calls are TRBV5-6 and TRBJ2-5; 9 positions match TRBD2. The trim removed 3 bases at V and 4 bases at J, leaving 7 bases unmatched. Germline-derived CDR1 and CDR2 are SGHDT and YYEEEE. The CDR3 has 15 amino acids. Written as DNA, the CDR3 is TGTGCCAGCAGCTCCCTAGCGGGACGGGGAGAGACCCAGTACTTC. It specifies CASSSLAGRGETQYF.

This clone was counted a few times. This chain uses TRBV10-3 with TRBJ1-2, with TRBD1 as a possible D gene (5 bases). This CDR3 has 11 residues. Trimming took off 9 bases at V and 4 bases at J, with 9 bases between the two ends. The germline gives CDR1 ENHRY, CDR2 SYGVKD. DNA of the CDR3: TGTGCCATGGAGGGGTCCTATGGCTACACCTTC. Translation gives CAMEGSYGYTF.

The V gene is TRBV6-6, the J gene TRBJ2-7; 11 bases align to TRBD1. The CDR3 runs to 15 residues. Germline V gene lookup returns CDR1 MNHNY and CDR2 SVGAGI (reference sequence). J was trimmed by 6 bases and V by 5 bases; bases with no gene match: 9. CDR3 loop: CASSRDLGTGGEQYF. For the CDR3, the DNA is TGTGCCAGCAGTCGGGACCTAGGGACAGGGGGCGAGCAGTACTTC.

The CDR3 protein is CASSPRGTGRYYEQYF. The CDR3 region has the DNA TGTGCCAGCTCACCACGAGGGACAGGGAGGTACTACGAGCAGTACTTC. The chain couples TRBV18 to TRBJ2-7; 9 nucleotides match TRBD1. The V and J ends lost 1 base and 3 bases, in that order; junction bases with no gene match: 7. The CDR3 spans 16 residues. CDR1 is KGHSH and CDR2 is LQKENI in the germline V gene.

The gene calls are TRBV29-1 and TRBJ1-1; 7 nucleotides align to TRBD1. The length of the CDR3 is 13 residues. V shed 7 bases and J 0 bases; nucleotides not matched to a gene: 5. Germline CDR1 is SQVTM and CDR2 is ANQGSEA. CDR3 in amino acids: CSGDRDVNTEAFF. In nucleotides, the CDR3 is TGCAGCGGTGACAGGGATGTGAACACTGAAGCTTTCTTT.

The chain combines TRBV18 with TRBJ2-7; D is ambiguous. This CDR3 has 12 residues. CDR1 and CDR2 (germline): KGHSH, LQKENI. With 2 bases removed from V and 3 bases from J, the gap between germline ends came to 5 bases. CDR3 sequence reads: CASSPRLYEQYF. DNA for the CDR3: TGTGCCAGCTCACCAAGGCTCTACGAGCAGTACTTC.

This chain connects TRBV9 to TRBJ2-3; D unclear. CDR3 length: 14 amino acids. Germline CDR1 is SGDLS and CDR2 is YYNGEE. The V and J ends lost 0 bases and 2 bases respectively, with 7 bases between them. The CDR3 is CASSVEVDTDTQYF. DNA for the CDR3: TGTGCCAGCAGCGTAGAGGTAGACACAGATACGCAGTATTTT.

This chain connects TRBV30 to TRBJ1-3, with D unclear. The length of the CDR3 is 13 residues. V was pared by 5 bases and J by 3 bases, with 11 bases between. The germline V gene has CDR1 GTSNPN and CDR2 SVGIG (reference sequence). The CDR3 loop reads CAWSGIRGNTIYF. The CDR3 bases are TGTGCCTGGTCAGGAATCCGTGGAAACACCATATATTTT.

V and J are TRBV7-3 and TRBJ2-3; D not certain. CDR3 length equals 13 residues. Trimming removed 0 bases at V and 5 bases at J, with 6 bases between. Germline loops: CDR1 SGHTA, CDR2 FQGTGA. Here the CDR3 DNA reads TGTGCCAGCAGCTTAACGTGGGGAGATACGCAGTATTTT. Its translation is CASSLTWGDTQYF.